Sequencing of this T cell receptor beta chain was carried out in a study of cytomegalovirus exposure and HLA in healthy donors. PCR involved 60 Vbeta and 13 Jbeta primers. The repertoire was sequenced with immunoSEQ multiplex PCR; TCRdb's copy has only in-frame clones and lacks some. In all, the sample yields roughly 70,000 clones. Trimming left V 0 bases short and J 13 bases short, with 13 bases between. This CDR3 region has 12 residues. The germline V gene encodes CDR1 SGHKS and CDR2 YYEKEE (reference sequence). Specimen: PBMCs. This receptor was identified in a female donor in good health and CMV-seropositive. The chain uses TRBV5-5 and TRBJ1-2; D is undetermined. CDR3 coding DNA: TGTGCCAGCAGCTTGGAAGTCCGGGTAATCACCTTC. Its translation: CASSLEVRVITF.